The TCR beta chain described here comes from a study of T cell repertoires in cytomegalovirus infection. Study-wide context: Both a matching HLA type and CMV infection were indicated by public TCR beta signatures. Findings and limits, study-wide: The ex vivo response showed dominance by HLA-C-restricted CMV-specific TCR beta clonotypes. Public TCR beta family frequency separated CMV-and-HLA carriers, including in an independent cohort.

Germline CDR1 and CDR2: SGHVS and FQNEAQ. CDR3 length equals 19 residues. The V end was cut by 3 bases, the J end by 4 bases, with 24 bases between. This clonotype was seen a few times. Its target is not known. A single record per CDR3 protein comes from TCRdb applying MiXCR to the reads. The sample carries some 220,000 distinct CDR3 sequences, 9% to 15% recorded once. Sample: PBMCs. The clonotype comes from a human donor in good health (CMV status not recorded). Some clones in this sample may be carry-over from other donors' samples. The chain is built from TRBV7-8 and TRBJ1-4; possible D gene TRBD1, 5 bases. CDR3 loop: CASSFARNRDLGINEKLFF. The DNA for the CDR3 is TGTGCCAGCAGCTTTGCTCGCAACCGGGACCTCGGGATTAATGAAAAACTGTTTTTT.